What follows are 5 T cell receptor beta chains derived from one specimen sequenced in a study of glioma-infiltrating T cells. Using RNA template, CDR3s of TCR alpha and beta were amplified with iRepertoire arm-PCR. One entry per CDR3 protein results from TCRdb running MiXCR on the multiplex PCR reads. The repertoire has roughly 350,000 distinct CDR3 sequences, roughly 41% of them found once; the top ten carry 9.5% to 15%. What was sequenced was glioma tissue, nonneoplastic brain tissue, or PBMCs (not recorded which). The receptors here all came from a human donor with low-grade glioma or glioblastoma, undergoing nonglioma brain surgery, or in good health (not recorded which).

This clonotype was picked up a small number of times. The chain links TRBV2 to TRBJ2-3, with TRBD2 matching over 12 bases. V lost 7 bases, J lost 4 bases, and 6 bases stayed unmatched. This CDR3 contains 15 residues. Germline lookup yields CDR1 SNHLY and CDR2 FYNNEI. The CDR3 is CASTTSGSYPDTQYF. In DNA form, the CDR3 reads TGTGCCAGCACGACTAGCGGGAGTTACCCAGATACGCAGTATTTT.

This clonotype was counted between two and nine times. The chain's CDR3 is CASSSRMQSLVFSSYNEQFF. Written as DNA, the CDR3 is TGTGCCAGCAGTTCCCGGATGCAGAGTTTAGTTTTTAGCTCCTACAATGAGCAGTTCTTC. The chain couples TRBV28 to TRBJ2-1; the D is unclear. Trimming cost V 4 bases and J 0 bases, with 25 bases left between them. CDR1 MDHEN and CDR2 SYDVKM come from the germline V gene. The length of the CDR3 is 20 residues.

This clonotype came up many times. The CDR3 spells CSGRLGFTEAFF. The CDR3 DNA reads TGCAGTGGCAGACTGGGATTTACTGAAGCTTTCTTT. This sequence joins TRBV20-1 and TRBJ1-1; no reliable D call. Germline loops: CDR1 DFQATT, CDR2 SNEGSKA (reference sequence). Trimming shortened V by 7 bases and J by 5 bases, and 14 bases separated the two germline ends. This CDR3 comprises 12 residues.

The V and J genes are TRBV6-5 and TRBJ1-6; no reliable D call. The V and J ends lost 11 bases and 3 bases respectively, with 11 bases between them. This CDR3 region has 13 residues. Germline V gene data show CDR1 as MNHEY and CDR2 as SVGAGI. The CDR3 DNA sequence: TGTGCCGGCCTCGGGAACTATAATTCACCCCTCCACTTT. Residues: CAGLGNYNSPLHF.

The chain is built from TRBV28 and TRBJ2-7, with 10 bases fitting TRBD2. Germline V gene sequence: CDR1 MDHEN, CDR2 SYDVKM. This CDR3 is 16 amino acids long. V gave up 6 bases and J gave up 5 bases; unmatched junction bases: 13. The CDR3 DNA sequence: TGTGCCAGCAGCCGCCCGGGCCAGCTAGCGGGAGACGAGCAGTACTTC. This sequence encodes CASSRPGQLAGDEQYF.